These T cell receptor beta chains were read from a single sample in a study of cytomegalovirus exposure and HLA in healthy donors. Generated by immunoSEQ multiplex PCR, the TCRdb table keeps only in-frame clones and is missing some. The sample includes 100,000 to 150,000 clones, about 90% seen only once; the top ten take approximately 1.5%. Sequencing was done on a sample of PBMCs. The receptor set was obtained from a man in his thirties or forties in good health and CMV-seronegative. Each CDR3 is given with its conserved first and last residue. The D gene is left open where the match is weak. Clone size is shown for a subset of rows, as once, few, many or a class of expanded clone.

d_gene: TRBD1
j_gene: TRBJ1-4
v_gene: TRBV19
abundance: -
CDR3aa: CASSPGQGGEKLFF
CDR3nt: TGTGCCAGTAGTCCGGGACAGGGGGGAGAAAAACTGTTTTTT

d_gene: TRBD2
j_gene: TRBJ2-7
v_gene: TRBV20-1
abundance: -
CDR3aa: CSALPGGYF
CDR3nt: TGCAGTGCTCTCCCGGGGGGGTACTTC

d_gene: TRBD1
j_gene: TRBJ1-6
v_gene: TRBV27
abundance: -
CDR3aa: CASSSGTGVSPLHF
CDR3nt: TGTGCCAGCAGTTCTGGGACAGGGGTCTCACCCCTCCACTTT

d_gene: TRBD2
j_gene: TRBJ2-1
v_gene: TRBV5-4
abundance: -
CDR3aa: CASSSSGIYNEQFF
CDR3nt: TGTGCCAGCAGTTCGAGCGGGATCTACAATGAGCAGTTCTTC

d_gene: TRBD1
j_gene: TRBJ1-5
v_gene: TRBV7-9
abundance: -
CDR3aa: CASRTGSQPQHF
CDR3nt: TGTGCCAGCCGGACAGGGAGTCAGCCCCAGCATTTT

d_gene: -
j_gene: TRBJ1-1
v_gene: TRBV10-3
abundance: -
CDR3aa: CATNMNTEAFF
CDR3nt: TGTGCCACCAACATGAACACTGAAGCTTTCTTT

d_gene: TRBD1
j_gene: TRBJ1-2
v_gene: TRBV5-1
abundance: -
CDR3aa: CASSSQGLDYGYTF
CDR3nt: TGCGCCAGCAGCTCACAGGGGTTAGACTATGGCTACACCTTC

d_gene: -
j_gene: TRBJ1-3
v_gene: TRBV30
abundance: -
CDR3aa: CAWSITRTAPGNTIYF
CDR3nt: TGTGCCTGGAGTATTACTAGGACAGCCCCTGGAAACACCATATATTTT

d_gene: TRBD2
j_gene: TRBJ2-2
v_gene: TRBV29-1
abundance: -
CDR3aa: CSVTTSSGRGTGELFF
CDR3nt: TGCAGCGTGACCACCTCTAGCGGGAGAGGTACCGGGGAGCTGTTTTTT

d_gene: -
j_gene: TRBJ1-1
v_gene: TRBV7-8
abundance: once
CDR3aa: CASSYVEGRMNTEAFF
CDR3nt: TGTGCCAGCAGCTACGTGGAGGGGCGAATGAACACTGAAGCTTTCTTT

d_gene: TRBD2
j_gene: TRBJ2-4
v_gene: TRBV11-2
abundance: -
CDR3aa: CASSLGGLAGGLTKNIQYF
CDR3nt: TGTGCCAGCAGCTTAGGGGGACTAGCGGGAGGGCTTACCAAAAACATTCAGTACTTC

d_gene: TRBD1
j_gene: TRBJ1-1
v_gene: TRBV10-1
abundance: -
CDR3aa: CASSGQGGPEAFF
CDR3nt: TGCGCCAGCAGCGGACAGGGGGGACCTGAAGCTTTCTTT

d_gene: -
j_gene: TRBJ2-3
v_gene: TRBV12-5
abundance: few
CDR3aa: CASGLVGRPTDTQYF
CDR3nt: TGTGCTAGTGGTTTGGTCGGCAGGCCCACAGATACGCAGTATTTT

d_gene: TRBD2
j_gene: TRBJ2-1
v_gene: TRBV7-8
abundance: -
CDR3aa: CASSLTSGSWNEQFF
CDR3nt: TGTGCCAGCAGCTTAACTAGCGGGAGCTGGAATGAGCAGTTCTTC

d_gene: TRBD2
j_gene: TRBJ2-1
v_gene: TRBV10-1
abundance: few
CDR3aa: CASSVGGSLEKKPHNEQFF
CDR3nt: TGCGCCAGCAGTGTCGGGGGGAGTTTAGAAAAAAAGCCCCACAATGAGCAGTTCTTC

d_gene: TRBD2
j_gene: TRBJ2-1
v_gene: TRBV7-2
abundance: once
CDR3aa: CASSLGSGLVSFEQFF
CDR3nt: TGTGCCAGCAGCTTAGGATCGGGACTAGTTTCCTTTGAGCAGTTCTTC

d_gene: -
j_gene: TRBJ2-7
v_gene: TRBV27
abundance: -
CDR3aa: CASSLSYLGEIYEQYF
CDR3nt: TGTGCCAGCAGTTTGTCCTACCTCGGAGAGATCTACGAGCAGTACTTC

d_gene: TRBD1
j_gene: TRBJ2-1
v_gene: TRBV9
abundance: -
CDR3aa: CASSRIPGQGGEQFF
CDR3nt: TGTGCCAGCAGCAGGATCCCGGGACAGGGAGGTGAGCAGTTCTTC

d_gene: TRBD1
j_gene: TRBJ2-3
v_gene: TRBV7-2
abundance: -
CDR3aa: CASSLGQGADTQYF
CDR3nt: TGTGCCAGCAGCTTGGGACAGGGGGCAGATACGCAGTATTTT

d_gene: TRBD2
j_gene: TRBJ2-7
v_gene: TRBV19
abundance: -
CDR3aa: CASSWTSDYEQYF
CDR3nt: TGTGCCAGTAGTTGGACTAGCGACTACGAGCAGTACTTC

d_gene: -
j_gene: TRBJ2-1
v_gene: TRBV30
abundance: -
CDR3aa: CACQEKMGPREQFF
CDR3nt: TGTGCCTGCCAGGAAAAAATGGGTCCCAGGGAGCAGTTCTTC

d_gene: TRBD1
j_gene: TRBJ2-3
v_gene: TRBV5-1
abundance: -
CDR3aa: CASSFGSGQGSDTQYF
CDR3nt: TGCGCCAGCAGCTTCGGTTCAGGACAGGGATCAGATACGCAGTATTTT

d_gene: -
j_gene: TRBJ2-3
v_gene: TRBV10-1
abundance: once
CDR3aa: CASSDDRPTDTQYF
CDR3nt: TGCGCCAGCAGTGATGACAGACCCACAGATACGCAGTATTTT

d_gene: -
j_gene: TRBJ2-7
v_gene: TRBV4-3
abundance: -
CDR3aa: CASSPGSLNEQYF
CDR3nt: TGCGCCAGCAGCCCGGGGTCGCTGAACGAGCAGTACTTC

d_gene: -
j_gene: TRBJ2-3
v_gene: TRBV5-1
abundance: -
CDR3aa: CASRPGQGGPLTDTQYF
CDR3nt: TGCGCCAGCAGACCCGGACAGGGAGGGCCCCTGACAGATACGCAGTATTTT

d_gene: -
j_gene: TRBJ2-1
v_gene: TRBV19
abundance: once
CDR3aa: CASSIRDFNEQFF
CDR3nt: TGTGCCAGTAGTATCCGGGACTTCAATGAGCAGTTCTTC

d_gene: -
j_gene: TRBJ1-1
v_gene: TRBV5-5
abundance: -
CDR3aa: CASSTAGNTEAFF
CDR3nt: TGTGCCAGCAGCACCGCCGGGAACACTGAAGCTTTCTTT

d_gene: -
j_gene: TRBJ1-2
v_gene: TRBV7-2
abundance: -
CDR3aa: CASSLAGEDGYTF
CDR3nt: TGTGCCAGCAGCTTAGCTGGGGAGGATGGCTACACCTTC

d_gene: -
j_gene: TRBJ1-1
v_gene: TRBV2
abundance: -
CDR3aa: CASSEWSTATEAFF
CDR3nt: TGTGCCAGCAGTGAATGGTCTACAGCTACTGAAGCTTTCTTT